Listed here is a single TCR beta chain. Its antigen is not known. The record originates from a study of identifying expanded T cells in peripheral blood. Collection occurred without any documented infections or immune events in donors. Repertoires were generated with immunoSEQ multiplex PCR, while TCRdb's copy carries only in-frame clones and drops some. The table records some 76,000 clones, roughly 90% of them present only once. The V and J ends lost 1 base and 5 bases respectively, with 9 bases between them. The CDR3 is 13 residues long. Study-wide results and caveats: Variance in clone template counts between approximately 2-week samples significantly increased with total template count across all healthy donors. Differentially abundant clones: roughly 1.2 between replicates, 16.4 at two to three weeks, less than 20 at four.

Material: blood. The sequence derives from a person aged 18 to 75 in good health. V is TRBV5-3 and J is TRBJ1-2; the D is unclear. TRBV5-3 is an ORF; its function is uncertain. The CDR3 is CARSLSGRYGYTF. As DNA, the CDR3 is TGTGCCAGAAGCTTGTCGGGAAGATATGGCTACACCTTC.